This TCR beta chain was captured by sequencing in a study of blood T cell repertoires in COVID-19. About the research overall: Material from acute and convalescent COVID-19 was sourced from the United States, Italy and Spain.

Produced via immunoSEQ multiplex PCR; TCRdb's table is partial and in-frame only. The table shows about 120,000 clones, with just over 90% occurring only once. Germline values: CDR1 SEHNR, CDR2 FQNEAQ (reference sequence). The junction had 4 bases not matched to a gene; V was cut back by 5 bases and J by 1 base. The CDR3 is 15 residues long. This TCR came from a human donor with active COVID-19. The donor label of this sample is uncertain. The V gene is TRBV7-9, the J gene TRBJ1-1, with 10 bases fitting TRBD1. Sequenced: peripheral blood. This CDR3 is CASSSRDRGNTEAFF. CDR3 sequence (DNA): TGTGCCAGCAGCAGTCGGGACAGGGGGAACACTGAAGCTTTCTTT. Filled out from reference TRBV7-9 and TRBJ1-1, the complete variable domain reads DTGVSQNPRHKITKRGQNVTFRCDPISEHNRLYWYRQTLGQGPEFLTYFQNEAQLEKSRLLSDRFSAERPKGSFSTLEIQRTEQGDSAMYLCASSSRDRGNTEAFFGQGTRLTVV.